Shown below are 6 T cell receptor beta chains from a single sample sequenced in a study of T cells in Graves' hyperthyroidism and ophthalmopathy. RNA transcripts served as the template for amplifying TCR beta CDR3 regions. HTBI primers were the set used in a first-round RT-PCR of the TCR CDR3. TCRdb re-called the multiplex PCR reads through MiXCR, storing one row per CDR3 protein. In the table there are more than 500,000 distinct CDR3 sequences, roughly 16% of which are singletons. The sample comprised blood. Receptors were obtained from a woman in her 30s with Graves' ophthalmopathy.

At least ten counts were recorded for this clonotype. The chain employs TRBV6-2 or TRBV6-3 and TRBJ1-1, with unresolved D. Germline V lookup: CDR1 MNHEY, CDR2 SVGEGT. This CDR3 is built from 13 residues. V dropped 4 bases and J dropped 0 bases, with 6 bases sitting between them. The CDR3 sequence is CASSFAVNTEAFF. Here the CDR3 DNA reads TGTGCCAGCAGTTTTGCGGTGAACACTGAAGCTTTCTTT.

This chain links TRBV25-1 with TRBJ1-4; D may be TRBD1 (6 bases). Germline lookup yields CDR1 MGHDK and CDR2 SYGVNS. The CDR3 loop spans 15 amino acids. V was cut by 4 bases and J by 6 bases, with 15 bases left in between. The CDR3 loop reads CASSGYRDQDEKLFF. The CDR3 coding sequence is TGTGCCAGCAGTGGGTACAGGGATCAAGATGAAAAACTGTTTTTT.

This clonotype was counted many times. The chain joins TRBV29-1 to TRBJ2-1; D call uncertain. V dropped 4 bases and J dropped 8 bases, with 12 bases sitting between them. The germline V gene encodes CDR1 SQVTM and CDR2 ANQGSEA. This CDR3 has 12 residues. In DNA form, the CDR3 reads TGCAGCGTTGGGCGTGGGGTCGATGAGCAGTTCTTC. It translates to CSVGRGVDEQFF.

This clonotype has a count of ten or more. The chain combines TRBV7-9 with TRBJ1-1, with 12 bases fitting TRBD1. Germline assignment: CDR1 SEHNR and CDR2 FQNEAQ (reference sequence). The CDR3 has 16 residues. With V trimmed by 5 bases and J by 1 base, 5 bases remained unmatched. CDR3 protein: CASSLGTGGANTEAFF. In DNA form, the CDR3 reads TGTGCCAGCAGCCTCGGGACAGGGGGCGCGAACACTGAAGCTTTCTTT.

The chain joins TRBV6-2 or TRBV6-3 to TRBJ2-5; 7 bases agree with TRBD1. Germline trimming cut 6 bases from V and 4 bases from J; bases unmatched to any gene: 14. Germline CDR1 MNHEY, CDR2 SVGEGT. The CDR3 contains 16 residues. CDR3 DNA: TGTGCCAGCAGCCGCACCATTCCCGGGACAGCAGAGACCCAGTACTTC. Translation: CASSRTIPGTAETQYF.

This clonotype was detected only a few times. The CDR3: CSARTSPNEKLFF. In nucleotides, the CDR3 is TGCAGTGCTAGGACGTCTCCTAATGAAAAACTGTTTTTT. This rearrangement joins TRBV20-1 to TRBJ1-4; D gene ambiguous. This CDR3 contains 13 residues. V was trimmed by 3 bases and J by 3 bases, leaving 8 bases between them. Germline CDR1 is DFQATT and CDR2 is SNEGSKA (reference sequence).